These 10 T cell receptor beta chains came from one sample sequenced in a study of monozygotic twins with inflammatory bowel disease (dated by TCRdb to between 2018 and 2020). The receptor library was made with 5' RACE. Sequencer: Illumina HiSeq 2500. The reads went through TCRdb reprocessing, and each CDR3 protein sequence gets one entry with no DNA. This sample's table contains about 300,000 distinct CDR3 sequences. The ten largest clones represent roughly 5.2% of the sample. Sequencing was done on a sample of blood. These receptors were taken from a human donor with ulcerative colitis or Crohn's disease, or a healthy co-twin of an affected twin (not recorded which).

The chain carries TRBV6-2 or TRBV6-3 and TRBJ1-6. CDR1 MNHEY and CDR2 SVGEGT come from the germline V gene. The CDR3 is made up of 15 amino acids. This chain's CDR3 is CASSHEGPTNSPLHF.

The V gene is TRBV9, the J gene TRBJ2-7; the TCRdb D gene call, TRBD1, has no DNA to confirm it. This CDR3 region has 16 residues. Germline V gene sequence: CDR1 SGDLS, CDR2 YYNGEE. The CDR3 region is CASSVNRDIGSYEQYF. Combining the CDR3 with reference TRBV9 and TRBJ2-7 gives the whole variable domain DSGVTQTPKHLITATGQRVTLRCSPRSGDLSVYWYQQSLDQGLQFLIQYYNGEERAKGNILERFSAQQFPDLHSELNLSSLELGDSALYFCASSVNRDIGSYEQYFGPGTRLTVT.

This CDR3 reads CAIATGTGGETQYF. J is TRBJ2-5 and V is TRBV10-3; absent DNA, TCRdb's TRBD1 call cannot be checked. CDR1 and CDR2 from the germline V gene are ENHRY and SYGVKD. The length of the CDR3 is 14 residues.

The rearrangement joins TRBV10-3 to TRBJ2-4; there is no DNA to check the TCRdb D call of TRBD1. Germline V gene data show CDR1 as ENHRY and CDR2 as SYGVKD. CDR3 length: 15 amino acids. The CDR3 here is CAISESGDRGHIQYF.

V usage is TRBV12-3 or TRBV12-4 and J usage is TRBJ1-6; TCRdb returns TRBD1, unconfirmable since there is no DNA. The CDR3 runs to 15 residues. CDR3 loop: CASSAQGTYNSPLHF.

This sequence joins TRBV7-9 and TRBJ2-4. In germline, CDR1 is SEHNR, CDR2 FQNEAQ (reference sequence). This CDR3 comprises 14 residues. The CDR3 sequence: CASSYHRPKNIQYF.

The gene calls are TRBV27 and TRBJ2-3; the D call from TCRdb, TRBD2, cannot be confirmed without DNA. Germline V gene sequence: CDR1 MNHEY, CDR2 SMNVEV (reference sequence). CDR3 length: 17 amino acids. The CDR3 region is CASSSPVGGPQVDTQYF.

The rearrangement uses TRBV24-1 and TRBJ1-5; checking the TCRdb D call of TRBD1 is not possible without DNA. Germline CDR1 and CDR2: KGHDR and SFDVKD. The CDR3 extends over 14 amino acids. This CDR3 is CATQGAGWNQPQHF.

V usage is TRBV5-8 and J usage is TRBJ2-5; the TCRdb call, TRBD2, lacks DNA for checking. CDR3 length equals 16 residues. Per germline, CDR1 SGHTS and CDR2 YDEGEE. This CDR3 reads CASSQGSGREGETQYF.

CDR3 amino acids: CASSPQQGSTDTQYF. This chain connects TRBV18 to TRBJ2-3; TCRdb reports TRBD1, a call that lacks DNA to check it against. The CDR3 runs 15 residues. CDR1 and CDR2 from the germline V gene are KGHSH and LQKENI.